Sequencing of this TCR beta chain was carried out in a study of blood T cell repertoires in COVID-19. Study background: Some COVID-19 samples were acute and others convalescent; all came from the United States, Italy and Spain.

In the source study's methods: Amplification with reference gene primers provided the estimates of nucleated cell counts. The table came from immunoSEQ multiplex PCR; TCRdb's copy has only in-frame clones and leaves some out. The V and J calls and clone size come from that table; D and trimming were worked out from the DNA. The sample lists 100,000 or so clones; roughly 85% were seen once. CDR1 is LNHDA and CDR2 is SQIVND in the germline V gene (reference sequence). The CDR3 extends over 12 amino acids. Between the trimmed V and J ends, which lost 3 bases and 7 bases, there was a span of 7 bases. The sequence was obtained from a woman in her 70s with active or convalescent COVID-19. The specimen sequenced was peripheral blood. The chain couples TRBV19 to TRBJ1-3, with no clear D. The CDR3 region is CASSIGGNTIYF. The CDR3 DNA sequence: TGTGCCAGTAGTATCGGCGGGAACACCATATATTTT.